The entry that follows covers one T cell receptor beta chain sequence. Its antigen is not identified. The DNA input per sorted-subset replicate PCR was 200 ng, corresponding to roughly 30,000 T cell genomes. The assay was immunoSEQ multiplex PCR, and TCRdb's table has in-frame clones only and misses some. This table has some 1 million clones, around four fifths appearing once. This specimen comes from a study of shared clonotypes between healthy human individuals. Study outcomes and limitations: Non-shared clonotypes displayed generation probabilities falling below those of clonotypes present in all four donors.

V lost 1 base and J 4 bases, leaving 10 bases between the germline ends. Germline CDR1 reads SGHNT; CDR2 reads YENEEA. The CDR3 is 14 amino acids. Partitioning of CD4+ cells yielded a CD45RA+ naive subset and a CD45RA-negative memory subset. The chain combines TRBV11-3 with TRBJ1-1; D is uncertain. This clonotype was obtained from a man between 18 and 29 years old in good health. The material sequenced was memory CD4+ T cells sorted from blood. Subset defined: CD45RA-negative fraction. The CDR3 DNA follows: TGTGCCAGCAGCTTAGCCGGTCAGAGCACTGAAGCTTTCTTT. As protein: CASSLAGQSTEAFF.